This note documents a single T cell receptor (beta chain) sequence. The antigen is not known. CD25-based Treg depletion was applied to purified naive CD4+ T cells. V lost 5 bases and J lost 2, with 6 bases in between. Germline loops: CDR1 SEHNR, CDR2 FQNEAQ (reference sequence). The CDR3 has 12 residues. Full-length variable regions came from constant-region reverse primers plus semi-nested Nested Universal Primer A PCR. TCRdb analysed the 5' RACE reads with MiXCR anew, one entry per CDR3 protein. The sample lists 40,000 to 65,000 distinct CDR3 sequences; 24% were seen once. Study outcomes and limitations: Larger-cohort validation covered only one TCR beta V-J rearrangement.

The chain couples TRBV7-9 to TRBJ1-1; no clear D gene. Sequences were obtained from tumor-infiltrating naive CD4+ T cells sorted from the breast tumor. Noted subset: naive CD4+ T cells, CD4+CD45RA+CD25-. This receptor was identified in a female donor with breast cancer. The CDR3 DNA reads TGTGCCAGCAGCGCCCGAAACACTGAAGCTTTCTTT. The encoded protein is CASSARNTEAFF.